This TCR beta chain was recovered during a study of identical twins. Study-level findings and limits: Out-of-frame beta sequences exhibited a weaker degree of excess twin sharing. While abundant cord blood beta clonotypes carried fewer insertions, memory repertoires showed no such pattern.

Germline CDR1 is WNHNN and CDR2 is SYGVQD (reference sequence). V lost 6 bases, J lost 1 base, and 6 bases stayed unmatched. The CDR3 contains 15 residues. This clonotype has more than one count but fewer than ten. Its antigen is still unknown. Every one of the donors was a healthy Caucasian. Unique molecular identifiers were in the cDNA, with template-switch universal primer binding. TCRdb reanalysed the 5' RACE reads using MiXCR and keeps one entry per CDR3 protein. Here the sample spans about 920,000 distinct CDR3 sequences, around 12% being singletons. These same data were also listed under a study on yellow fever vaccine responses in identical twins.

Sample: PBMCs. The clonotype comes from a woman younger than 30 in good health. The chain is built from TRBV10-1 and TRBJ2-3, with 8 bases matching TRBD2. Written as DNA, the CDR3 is TGCGCCAGCAGCCCGGGGGGGGCTGGCACAGATACGCAGTATTTT. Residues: CASSPGGAGTDTQYF.